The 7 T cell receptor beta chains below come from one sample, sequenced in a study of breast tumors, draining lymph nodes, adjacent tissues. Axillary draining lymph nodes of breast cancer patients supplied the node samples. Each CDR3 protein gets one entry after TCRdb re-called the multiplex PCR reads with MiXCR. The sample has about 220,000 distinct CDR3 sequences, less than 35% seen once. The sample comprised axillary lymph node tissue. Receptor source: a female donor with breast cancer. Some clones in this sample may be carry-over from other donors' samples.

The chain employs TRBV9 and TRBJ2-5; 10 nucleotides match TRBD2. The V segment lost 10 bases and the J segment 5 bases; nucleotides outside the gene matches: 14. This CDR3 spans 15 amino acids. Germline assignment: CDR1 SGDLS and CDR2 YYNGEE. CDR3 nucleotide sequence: TGTGCCTCCTCCGGACTAGCGGAGTACAATGAGACCCAGTACTTC. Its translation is CASSGLAEYNETQYF.

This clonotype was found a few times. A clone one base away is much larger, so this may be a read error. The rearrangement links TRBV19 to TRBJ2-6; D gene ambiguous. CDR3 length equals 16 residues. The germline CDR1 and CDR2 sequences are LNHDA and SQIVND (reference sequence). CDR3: CAGRQPLGSGANVLTF. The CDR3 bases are TGTGCCGGTAGACAACCTCTGGGTTCTGGGGCCAACGTCCTGACTTTC. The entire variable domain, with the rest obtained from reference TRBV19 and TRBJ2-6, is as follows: DGGITQSPKYLFRKEGQNVTLSCEQNLNHDAMYWYRQDPGQGLRLIYYSQIVNDFQKGDIAEGYSVSREKKESFPLTVTSAQKNPTAFYLCAGRQPLGSGANVLTFGAGSRLTVL.

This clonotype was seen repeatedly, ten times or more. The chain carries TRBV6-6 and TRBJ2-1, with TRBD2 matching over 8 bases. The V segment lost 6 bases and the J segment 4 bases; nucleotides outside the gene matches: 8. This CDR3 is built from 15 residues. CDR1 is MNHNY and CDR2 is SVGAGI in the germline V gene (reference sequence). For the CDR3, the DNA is TGTGCCAGCAGGGCCGGGACTAGGGGTTACAATGAGCAGTTCTTC. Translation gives CASRAGTRGYNEQFF.

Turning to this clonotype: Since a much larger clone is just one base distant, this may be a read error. As DNA, the CDR3 is TGTGCCAGCAGTCAGCGGGACACCTTCTACGAGCAGTACTTC. This translates into CASSQRDTFYEQYF. J is TRBJ2-7 and V is TRBV6-6; weak D call: TRBD2 (7 bases). V lost 5 bases and J lost 3, with 14 bases in between. Per the germline V gene, CDR1 is MNHNY and CDR2 is SVGAGI (reference sequence). The CDR3 contains 14 residues.

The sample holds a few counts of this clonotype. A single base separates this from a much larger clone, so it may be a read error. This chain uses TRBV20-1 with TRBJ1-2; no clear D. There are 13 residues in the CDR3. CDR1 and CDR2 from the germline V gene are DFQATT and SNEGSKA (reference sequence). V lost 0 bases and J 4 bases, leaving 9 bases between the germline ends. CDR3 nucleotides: TGCAGTGCTAGAGATCTGGTGGGCTATGGCTACACCTTC. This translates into CSARDLVGYGYTF.

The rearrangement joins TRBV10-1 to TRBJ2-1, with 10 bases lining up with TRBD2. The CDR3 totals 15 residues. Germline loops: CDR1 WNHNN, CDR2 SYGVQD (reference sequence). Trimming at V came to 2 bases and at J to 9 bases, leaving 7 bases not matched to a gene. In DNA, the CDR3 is TGCGCCAGCAGTGAGGTAGCGGGAGGTGTCGCTGAGCAGTTCTTC. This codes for CASSEVAGGVAEQFF.

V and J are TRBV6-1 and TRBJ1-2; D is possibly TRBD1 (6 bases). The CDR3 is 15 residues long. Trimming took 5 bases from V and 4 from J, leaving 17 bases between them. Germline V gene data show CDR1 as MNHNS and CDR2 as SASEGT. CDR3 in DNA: TGTGCCAGCAGTACCGCCACAGGACAGACCTATGGCTACACCTTC. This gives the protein CASSTATGQTYGYTF.